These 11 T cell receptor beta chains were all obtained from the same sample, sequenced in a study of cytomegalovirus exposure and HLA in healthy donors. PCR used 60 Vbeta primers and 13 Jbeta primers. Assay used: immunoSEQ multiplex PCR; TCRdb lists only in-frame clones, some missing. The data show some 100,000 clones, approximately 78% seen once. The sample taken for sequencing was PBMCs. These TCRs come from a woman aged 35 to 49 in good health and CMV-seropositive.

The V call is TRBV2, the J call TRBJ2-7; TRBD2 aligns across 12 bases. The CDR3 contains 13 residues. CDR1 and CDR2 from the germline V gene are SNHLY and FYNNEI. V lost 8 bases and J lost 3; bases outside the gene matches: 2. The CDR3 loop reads CASQTSGGYEQYF. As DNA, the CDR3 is TGTGCCAGCCAGACTAGCGGGGGCTACGAGCAGTACTTC.

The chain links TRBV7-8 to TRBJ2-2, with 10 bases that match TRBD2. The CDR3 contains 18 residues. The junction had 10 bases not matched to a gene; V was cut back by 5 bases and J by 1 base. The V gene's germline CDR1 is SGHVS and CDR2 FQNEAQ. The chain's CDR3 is CASSPRASGSLNTGELFF. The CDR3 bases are TGTGCCAGCAGCCCGAGGGCTAGCGGGAGCCTGAACACCGGGGAGCTGTTTTTT.

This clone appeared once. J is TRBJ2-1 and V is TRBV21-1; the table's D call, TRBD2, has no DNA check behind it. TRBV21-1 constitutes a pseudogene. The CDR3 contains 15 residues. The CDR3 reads CASSKREGHYNEQFF. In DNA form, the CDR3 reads TGTGCCAGCAGCAAGCGGGAGGGCCATTACAATGAGCAGTTCTTC.

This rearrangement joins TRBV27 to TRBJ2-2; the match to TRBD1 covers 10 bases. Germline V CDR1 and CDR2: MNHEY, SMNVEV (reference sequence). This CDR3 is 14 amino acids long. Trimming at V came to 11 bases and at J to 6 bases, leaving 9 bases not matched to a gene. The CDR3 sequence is CARRGTGVAGELFF. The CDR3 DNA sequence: TGTGCCCGCCGGGGGACAGGGGTAGCCGGGGAGCTGTTTTTT.

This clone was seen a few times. The CDR3 coding sequence is TGTGCCAGCAGTTTCGGTGTGTCAGGCTCCTACGAGCAGTACTTC. Translated, it gives CASSFGVSGSYEQYF. J is TRBJ2-7 and V is TRBV28, with unresolved D. The CDR3 contains 15 residues. Germline V CDR1 and CDR2: MDHEN, SYDVKM. V was clipped by 3 bases and J by 0 bases, with 12 bases between them.

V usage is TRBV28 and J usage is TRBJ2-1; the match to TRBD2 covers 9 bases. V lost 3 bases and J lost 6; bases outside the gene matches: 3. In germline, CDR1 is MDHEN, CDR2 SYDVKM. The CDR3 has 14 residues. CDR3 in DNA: TGTGCCAGCAGTTTTTCGGGACTAGCCAATGAGCAGTTCTTC. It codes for CASSFSGLANEQFF.

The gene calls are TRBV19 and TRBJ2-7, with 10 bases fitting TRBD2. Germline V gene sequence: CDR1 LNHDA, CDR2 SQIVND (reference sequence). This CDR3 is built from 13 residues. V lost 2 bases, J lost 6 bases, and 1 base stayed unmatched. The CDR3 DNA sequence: TGTGCCAGTAGTATACTAGCGGGAGCCGAGCAGTACTTC. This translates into CASSILAGAEQYF. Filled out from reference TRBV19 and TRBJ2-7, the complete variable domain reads DGGITQSPKYLFRKEGQNVTLSCEQNLNHDAMYWYRQDPGQGLRLIYYSQIVNDFQKGDIAEGYSVSREKKESFPLTVTSAQKNPTAFYLCASSILAGAEQYFGPGTRLTVT.

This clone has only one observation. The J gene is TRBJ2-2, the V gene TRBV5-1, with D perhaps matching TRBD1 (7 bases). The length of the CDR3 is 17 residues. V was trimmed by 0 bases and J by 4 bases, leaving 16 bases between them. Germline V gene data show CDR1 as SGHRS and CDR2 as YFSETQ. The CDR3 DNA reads TGCGCCAGCAGCTTGGGGGCGGGACAGCTTTCCACCGGGGAGCTGTTTTTT. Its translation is CASSLGAGQLSTGELFF.

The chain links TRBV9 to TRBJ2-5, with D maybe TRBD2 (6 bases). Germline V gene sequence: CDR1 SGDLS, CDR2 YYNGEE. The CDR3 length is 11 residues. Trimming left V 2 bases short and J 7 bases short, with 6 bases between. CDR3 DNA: TGTGCCAGCAGCGTGGGGGGGACCCAGTACTTC. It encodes CASSVGGTQYF.

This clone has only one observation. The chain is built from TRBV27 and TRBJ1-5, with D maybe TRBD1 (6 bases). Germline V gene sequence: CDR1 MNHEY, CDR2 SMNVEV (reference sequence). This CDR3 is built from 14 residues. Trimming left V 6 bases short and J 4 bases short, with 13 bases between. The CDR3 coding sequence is TGTGCCAGCAGCCCGGCAGGGGCAAATCAGCCCCAGCATTTT. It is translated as CASSPAGANQPQHF.

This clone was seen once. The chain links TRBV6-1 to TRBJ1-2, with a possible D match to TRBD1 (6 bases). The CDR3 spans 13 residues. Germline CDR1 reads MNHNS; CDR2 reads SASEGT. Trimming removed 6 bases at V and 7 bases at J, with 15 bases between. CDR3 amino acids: CASRSSGVGGYTF. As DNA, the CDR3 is TGTGCCAGCAGGTCATCAGGGGTGGGTGGCTACACCTTC.